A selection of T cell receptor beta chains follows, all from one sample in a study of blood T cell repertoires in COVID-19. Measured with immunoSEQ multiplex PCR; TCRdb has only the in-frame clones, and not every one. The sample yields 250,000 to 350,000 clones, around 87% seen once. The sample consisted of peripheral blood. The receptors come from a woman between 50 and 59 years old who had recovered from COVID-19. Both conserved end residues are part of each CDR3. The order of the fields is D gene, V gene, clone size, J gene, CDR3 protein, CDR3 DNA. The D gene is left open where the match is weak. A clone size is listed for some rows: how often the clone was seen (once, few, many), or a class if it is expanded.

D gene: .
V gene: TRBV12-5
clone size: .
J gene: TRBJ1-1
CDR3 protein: CASATTGQRTEAFF
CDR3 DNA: TGTGCTAGTGCCACCACAGGGCAGAGGACTGAAGCTTTCTTT

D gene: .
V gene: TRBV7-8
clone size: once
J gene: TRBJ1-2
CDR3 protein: CASSLGGRRVGYTF
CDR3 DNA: TGTGCCAGCAGCTTAGGCGGGAGGAGGGTTGGCTACACCTTC

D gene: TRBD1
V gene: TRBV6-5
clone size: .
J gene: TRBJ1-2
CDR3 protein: CASSSRDRVYGYTF
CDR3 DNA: TGTGCCAGCAGTAGCCGGGACAGAGTCTATGGCTACACCTTC

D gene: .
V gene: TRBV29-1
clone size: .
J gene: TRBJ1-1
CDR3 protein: CSVEGPGEAFF
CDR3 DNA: TGCAGCGTTGAGGGGCCCGGTGAAGCTTTCTTT

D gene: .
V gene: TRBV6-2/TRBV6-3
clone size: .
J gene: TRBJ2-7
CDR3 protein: CASSYSLGGPAYEQYF
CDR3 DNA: TGTGCCAGCAGTTACTCTCTTGGCGGTCCTGCCTACGAGCAGTACTTC

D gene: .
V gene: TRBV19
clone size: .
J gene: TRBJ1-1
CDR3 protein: CASSTVPQGMNTEAFF
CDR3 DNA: TGTGCCAGTAGCACCGTCCCCCAGGGAATGAACACTGAAGCTTTCTTT

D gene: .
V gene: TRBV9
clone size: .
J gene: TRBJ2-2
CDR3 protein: CASSVATRLLGELFF
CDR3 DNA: TGTGCCAGCAGCGTAGCTACCAGGCTGCTAGGGGAGCTGTTTTTT

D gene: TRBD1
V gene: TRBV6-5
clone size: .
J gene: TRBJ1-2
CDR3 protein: CASSYRQGRYGYTF
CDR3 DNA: TGTGCCAGCAGTTACAGACAGGGTCGTTACGGCTACACCTTC

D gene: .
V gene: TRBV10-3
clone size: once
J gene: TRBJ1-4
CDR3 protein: CATSWEGQSNEKLFF
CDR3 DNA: TGTGCCACCTCGTGGGAAGGACAGTCTAATGAAAAACTGTTTTTT

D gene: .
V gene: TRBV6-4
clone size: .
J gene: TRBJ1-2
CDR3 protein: CASSDGRGYGYTF
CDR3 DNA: TGTGCCAGCAGTGATGGAAGGGGCTATGGCTACACCTTC

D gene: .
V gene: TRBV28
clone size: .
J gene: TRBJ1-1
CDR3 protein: CASSLTETEAFF
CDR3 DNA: TGTGCCAGCAGTCTTACAGAGACTGAAGCTTTCTTT

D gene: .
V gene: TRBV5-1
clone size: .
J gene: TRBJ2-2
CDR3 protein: CASSLVQNTRELFF
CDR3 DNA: TGCGCCAGCAGCTTGGTGCAGAACACCCGGGAGCTGTTTTTT

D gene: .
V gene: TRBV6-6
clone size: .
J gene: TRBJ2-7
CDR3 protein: CASSYSSVGSESYF
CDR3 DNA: TGTGCCAGCAGTTACTCGAGCGTGGGTTCGGAATCCTACTTC

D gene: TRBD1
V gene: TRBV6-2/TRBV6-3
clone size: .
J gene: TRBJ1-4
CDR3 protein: CASSQDRDPEKLFF
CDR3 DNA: TGTGCCAGCAGCCAGGACAGGGATCCTGAAAAACTGTTTTTT

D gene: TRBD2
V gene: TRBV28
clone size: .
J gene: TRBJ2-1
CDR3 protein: CASRLAGEEGLYNEQFF
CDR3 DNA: TGTGCCAGCAGGCTAGCGGGAGAGGAGGGTCTCTACAATGAGCAGTTCTTC

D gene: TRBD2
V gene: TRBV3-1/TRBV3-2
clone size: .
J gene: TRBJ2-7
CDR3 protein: CASSRTSGPISYEQYF
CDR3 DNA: TGTGCCAGCAGCCGGACTAGCGGCCCCATCTCCTACGAGCAGTACTTC

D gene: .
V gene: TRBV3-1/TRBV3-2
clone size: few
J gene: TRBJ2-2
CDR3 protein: CASSQGVGDVTGELFF
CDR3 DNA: TGTGCCAGCAGCCAAGGGGTTGGAGACGTCACCGGGGAGCTGTTTTTT

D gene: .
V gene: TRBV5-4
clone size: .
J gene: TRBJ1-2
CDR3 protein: CASSLSTIYGYTF
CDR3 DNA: TGTGCCAGCAGCTTGTCGACTATCTATGGCTACACCTTC

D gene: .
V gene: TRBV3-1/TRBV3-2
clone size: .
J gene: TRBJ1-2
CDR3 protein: CASSNRGIRNYGYTF
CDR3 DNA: TGTGCCAGCAGCAATCGGGGTATCCGTAACTATGGCTACACCTTC

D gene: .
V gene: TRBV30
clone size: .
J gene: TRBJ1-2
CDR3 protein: CAWSPTLPVGYGYTF
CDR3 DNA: TGTGCCTGGAGTCCGACTCTTCCTGTTGGCTATGGCTACACCTTC

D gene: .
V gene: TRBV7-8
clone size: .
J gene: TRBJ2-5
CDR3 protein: CASSSSQLSETQYF
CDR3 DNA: TGTGCCAGCAGCTCCTCGCAGTTATCAGAGACCCAGTACTTC

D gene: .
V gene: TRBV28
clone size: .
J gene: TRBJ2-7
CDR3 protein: CASRSLLEKDNYEQYF
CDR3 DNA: TGTGCCAGCAGGTCTCTGCTAGAAAAAGATAACTACGAGCAGTACTTC

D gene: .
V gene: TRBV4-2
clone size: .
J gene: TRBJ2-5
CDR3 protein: CASSFSGETQYF
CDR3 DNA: TGTGCCAGCTCCTTTTCGGGAGAGACCCAGTACTTC

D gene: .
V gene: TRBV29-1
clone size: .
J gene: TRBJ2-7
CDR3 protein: CSVATGTTYEQYF
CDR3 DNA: TGCAGCGTTGCAACAGGTACGACCTACGAGCAGTACTTC

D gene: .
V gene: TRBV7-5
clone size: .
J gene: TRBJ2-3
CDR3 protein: CASSIRPGQITDTQYF
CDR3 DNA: TGTGCCTCATCAATTCGCCCGGGACAGATCACAGATACGCAGTATTTT

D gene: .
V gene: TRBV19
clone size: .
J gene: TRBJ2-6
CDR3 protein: CASSKDSSYSGANVLTF
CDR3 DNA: TGTGCCAGTAGTAAGGACAGCTCCTACTCTGGGGCCAACGTCCTGACTTTC

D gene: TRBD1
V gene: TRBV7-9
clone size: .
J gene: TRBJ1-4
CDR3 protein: CASTHLGDPGGGTNEKLFF
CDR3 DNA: TGTGCCAGCACCCATTTAGGCGACCCAGGGGGTGGAACTAATGAAAAACTGTTTTTT

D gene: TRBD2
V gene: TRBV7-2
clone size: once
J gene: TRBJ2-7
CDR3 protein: CASSRQASGVFSYEQYF
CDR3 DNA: TGTGCCAGCAGCCGGCAGGCTAGCGGGGTTTTCTCCTACGAGCAGTACTTC

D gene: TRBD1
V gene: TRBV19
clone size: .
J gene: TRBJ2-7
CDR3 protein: CASSIYRDRGYEQYF
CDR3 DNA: TGTGCCAGTAGTATTTATCGGGACAGGGGCTACGAGCAGTACTTC

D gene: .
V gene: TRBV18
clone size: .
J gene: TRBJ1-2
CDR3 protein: CASSPQEAGYTF
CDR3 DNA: TGTGCCAGCTCACCACAGGAGGCTGGCTACACCTTC

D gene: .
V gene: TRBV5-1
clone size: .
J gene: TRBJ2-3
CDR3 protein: CASSLGGAADTQYF
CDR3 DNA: TGCGCCAGCAGCTTGGGTGGGGCGGCAGATACGCAGTATTTT

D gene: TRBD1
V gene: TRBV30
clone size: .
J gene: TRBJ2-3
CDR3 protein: CAWGTGGADTQYF
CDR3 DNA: TGTGCCTGGGGGACAGGAGGTGCAGATACGCAGTATTTT

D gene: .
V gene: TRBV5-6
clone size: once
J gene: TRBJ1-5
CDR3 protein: CASSWGGTQPQHF
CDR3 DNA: TGTGCCAGCAGCTGGGGGGGCACCCAGCCCCAGCATTTT

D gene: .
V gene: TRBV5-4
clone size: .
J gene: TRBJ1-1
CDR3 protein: CASSIGGRDTEAFF
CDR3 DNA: TGTGCCAGCAGCATAGGGGGGAGGGACACTGAAGCTTTCTTT

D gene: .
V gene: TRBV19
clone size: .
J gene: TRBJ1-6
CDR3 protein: CASSIKGDNSPLHF
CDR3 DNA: TGTGCCAGTAGTATCAAGGGAGATAATTCACCCCTCCACTTT

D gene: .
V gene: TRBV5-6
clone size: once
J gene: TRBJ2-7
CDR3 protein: CASSARRREQYF
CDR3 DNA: TGTGCCAGCAGCGCGCGCAGGAGGGAGCAGTACTTC

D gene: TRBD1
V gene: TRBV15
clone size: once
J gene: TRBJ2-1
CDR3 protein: CATSRHRGSSPYNEQFF
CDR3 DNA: TGTGCCACCAGCAGGCACAGGGGCAGTAGCCCCTACAATGAGCAGTTCTTC

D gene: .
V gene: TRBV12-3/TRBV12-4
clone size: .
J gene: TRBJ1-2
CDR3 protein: CASSLWRGRGYTF
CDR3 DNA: TGTGCCAGCAGTTTATGGCGCGGGCGCGGCTACACCTTC

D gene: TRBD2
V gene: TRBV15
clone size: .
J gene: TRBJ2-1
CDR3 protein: CATSRGLAGVEQFF
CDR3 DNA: TGTGCCACCAGCAGAGGATTAGCGGGAGTTGAACAGTTCTTC

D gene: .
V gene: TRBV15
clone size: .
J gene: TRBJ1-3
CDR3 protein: CATSREGRVFDTIYF
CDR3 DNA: TGTGCCACCAGCAGAGAAGGCAGGGTATTTGACACCATATATTTT

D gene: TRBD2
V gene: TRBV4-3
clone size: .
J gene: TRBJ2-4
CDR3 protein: CASSQELAGVSGNIQYF
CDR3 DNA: TGCGCCAGCAGCCAAGAACTAGCGGGGGTTTCAGGAAACATTCAGTACTTC

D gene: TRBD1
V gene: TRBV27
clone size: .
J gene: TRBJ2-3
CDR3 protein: CASSLIDRVVDTQYF
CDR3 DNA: TGTGCCAGCAGTTTAATTGACAGGGTGGTAGATACGCAGTATTTT

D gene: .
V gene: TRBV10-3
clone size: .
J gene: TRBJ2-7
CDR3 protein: CAIWQGSTYEQYF
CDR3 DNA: TGTGCCATTTGGCAGGGATCAACCTACGAGCAGTACTTC

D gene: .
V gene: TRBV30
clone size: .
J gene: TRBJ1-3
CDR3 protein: CAWSVEAPIMNTIYF
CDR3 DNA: TGTGCCTGGAGTGTCGAGGCACCGATTATGAACACCATATATTTT

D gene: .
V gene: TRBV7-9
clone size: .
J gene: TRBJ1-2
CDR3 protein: CASSLGTGSGYGYTF
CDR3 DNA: TGTGCCAGCAGCTTAGGAACAGGGTCCGGATACGGCTACACCTTC

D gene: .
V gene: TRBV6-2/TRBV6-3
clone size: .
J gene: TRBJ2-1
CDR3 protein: CASSPRRTSLNEQFF
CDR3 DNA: TGTGCCAGCAGCCCCCGACGGACTTCACTCAATGAGCAGTTCTTC

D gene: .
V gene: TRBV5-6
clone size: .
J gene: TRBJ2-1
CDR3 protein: CASSLAWGQVYNEQFF
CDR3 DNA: TGTGCCAGCAGCTTGGCCTGGGGGCAGGTCTACAATGAGCAGTTCTTC

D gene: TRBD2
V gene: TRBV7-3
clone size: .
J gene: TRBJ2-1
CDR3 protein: CASSFAGVRNEQFF
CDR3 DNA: TGTGCCAGCAGCTTTGCGGGAGTGAGGAATGAGCAGTTCTTC

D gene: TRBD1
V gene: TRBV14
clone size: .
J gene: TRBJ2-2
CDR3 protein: CASSLYRGNTGELFF
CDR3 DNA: TGTGCCAGCAGCCTTTACAGGGGGAACACCGGGGAGCTGTTTTTT